The entry that follows covers one T cell receptor beta chain sequence. Its cognate antigen is unknown. The data derive from a study of blood T cells in healthy people across ages. A second 7 to 11 cycle PCR used barcoded and J-beta primers. TCRdb reprocessed the 5' RACE reads via MiXCR and lists one record per CDR3 protein. The sample records 550,000 to 750,000 distinct CDR3 sequences, roughly 21% being singletons. The V gene lost 0 bases and the J gene lost 5 bases, with 7 bases spanning the gap. The CDR3 is 14 residues long. Germline V lookup: CDR1 SEHNR, CDR2 FQNEAQ (reference sequence). Whole-study findings and limits: Because donor CMV status was unknown, expanded clonotype changes were possibly confounded. Leaving the PBMCs unsorted stopped any conclusive comparison of naive versus antigen-experienced cells.

At least 6 million PBMCs were isolated per sample. Sequenced sample: blood. The TCR comes from a man aged 70-80 years in good health. V is TRBV7-9 and J is TRBJ2-2; no clear D. DNA of the CDR3: TGTGCCAGCAGCTTAGCGATGAGTACCGGGGAGCTGTTTTTT. The encoded protein is CASSLAMSTGELFF.